Listed below are T cell receptor beta chains from one sample, sequenced in a study of CD8+ T cells in alopecia areata. Assay: immunoSEQ multiplex PCR; the TCRdb copy retains only in-frame clones and omits some. The sample lists around 50,000 clones; roughly 96% were seen once. The material was CD8+ T cells sorted from blood, obtained at week 0. All receptors come from a human donor with alopecia areata. Both conserved end residues are part of each CDR3. Fields, in order: D gene, J gene, V gene, clone size, CDR3 protein, CDR3 DNA. The D gene is left open where the match is weak. Rows may omit the clone size; those that give it use once, few, many or a size class.

>.|TRBJ1-2|TRBV19|.
CASSQTVDYGYTF
TGTGCCAGTAGTCAGACAGTTGACTATGGCTACACCTTC
>TRBD2|TRBJ2-1|TRBV29-1|.
CSAAGLAGGNEQFF
TGCAGCGCAGCGGGACTAGCGGGGGGGAATGAGCAGTTCTTC
>TRBD2|TRBJ2-5|TRBV13|.
CASSLKTSVQAETQYF
TGTGCCAGCAGCCTAAAGACTAGCGTCCAAGCAGAGACCCAGTACTTC
>TRBD2|TRBJ2-3|TRBV7-8|.
CASSTGGGLAGWAQYF
TGTGCCAGCAGCACAGGCGGGGGACTAGCGGGGTGGGCGCAGTATTTT
>TRBD1|TRBJ1-2|TRBV18|once
CASSPTGEYGYTF
TGTGCCAGCTCACCTACAGGGGAATATGGCTACACCTTC
>.|TRBJ2-2|TRBV25-1|.
CASSDWATGTGELFF
TGTGCCAGCAGTGACTGGGCAACGGGCACCGGGGAGCTGTTTTTT
>TRBD1|TRBJ2-5|TRBV7-8|.
CASSGPGTGAFQETQYF
TGTGCCAGCAGCGGACCCGGGACAGGGGCCTTTCAAGAGACCCAGTACTTC
>.|TRBJ2-7|TRBV2|.
CASKSPESYEQYF
TGTGCCAGCAAATCGCCAGAATCCTACGAGCAGTACTTC
>.|TRBJ1-3|TRBV16|.
CASSPGPPPGNTIYF
TGTGCCAGCAGCCCGGGACCCCCTCCTGGAAACACCATATATTTT
>TRBD2|TRBJ2-7|TRBV4-3|.
CASSQDRGVPRQYF
TGCGCCAGCAGCCAAGATCGGGGGGTTCCCCGGCAGTACTTC
>.|TRBJ1-6|TRBV7-6|once
CASSATAGASYNSPLHF
TGTGCCAGCAGCGCAACCGCAGGGGCATCCTATAATTCACCCCTCCACTTT
>.|TRBJ1-1|TRBV7-2|.
CASSLFKNTEAFF
TGTGCCAGCAGCTTATTTAAGAACACTGAAGCTTTCTTT
>.|TRBJ1-2|TRBV2|.
CASSAQKTYGYTF
TGTGCCAGCAGCGCACAGAAGACCTATGGCTACACCTTC
>TRBD2|TRBJ2-5|TRBV6-5|.
CATQFRRGGDETQYF
TGTGCCACCCAATTTCGACGGGGGGGCGACGAGACCCAGTACTTC
>TRBD2|TRBJ2-3|TRBV9|.
CASSPVSGATDTQYF
TGTGCCAGCAGCCCCGTTAGCGGGGCCACAGATACGCAGTATTTT
>TRBD2|TRBJ2-5|TRBV4-3|.
CASSQAGRETQYF
TGCGCCAGCAGCCAGGCCGGGAGGGAGACCCAGTACTTC
>.|TRBJ2-1|TRBV7-2|.
CASSPLYYNEQFF
TGTGCCAGCAGTCCTTTATACTACAATGAGCAGTTCTTC
>TRBD1|TRBJ1-1|TRBV5-1|.
CASSPGTGQGGEAFF
TGCGCCAGCAGCCCTGGGACCGGACAGGGTGGTGAAGCTTTCTTT
>TRBD2|TRBJ2-1|TRBV29-1|.
CSVETSDSYNEQFF
TGCAGCGTTGAAACTAGCGACTCCTACAATGAGCAGTTCTTC
>.|TRBJ1-1|TRBV6-5|.
CASNTGTRDEAFF
TGTGCCAGCAATACCGGGACCCGGGATGAAGCTTTCTTT
>TRBD2|TRBJ2-1|TRBV7-2|.
CASSLPLWPAGGSYNEQFF
TGTGCCAGCAGCTTACCTCTATGGCCAGCGGGGGGATCCTACAATGAGCAGTTCTTC
>.|TRBJ1-1|TRBV4-1|.
CASSQGLLNTEAFF
TGCGCCAGCAGCCAAGGACTGCTGAACACTGAAGCTTTCTTT